There are many counts of the clone carrying this T cell receptor (beta chain). As yet, its antigen is unknown. The data derive from a study of T cells in Graves' hyperthyroidism and ophthalmopathy. Amplification of TCR beta CDR3 regions used RNA as the template. A set of HTBI primers served as the primers for a first-round RT-PCR of the TCR CDR3. Using its own MiXCR run on the multiplex PCR reads, TCRdb lists one record per CDR3 protein. The sample has hundreds of thousands of distinct CDR3 sequences; approximately 24% are singletons. Study-level findings and limits: The majority of expanded thyroid clonotypes above 0.001 also appeared in blood. The model made its ophthalmopathy prediction, and onset followed a median roughly six months later.

On the basis of clinical symptoms, serum thyroxine and TRAb, thyroid ultrasound and orbital computed tomography, diagnoses were made. Under 12 ml fresh peripheral blood yielded the PBMCs. From germline, CDR1 is DFQATT and CDR2 SNEGSKA (reference sequence). The CDR3 contains 14 residues. V was shortened by 3 bases and J by 3 bases, with 13 bases between the two germline ends. Sequencing was done on a sample of blood. The chain combines TRBV20-1 with TRBJ2-3, with D possibly being TRBD1 (5 bases). The sequence came from a woman in her twenties or thirties with Graves' ophthalmopathy. The CDR3 is CSASGPGATDTQYF. Here the CDR3 DNA reads TGCAGTGCTAGCGGACCTGGGGCGACAGATACGCAGTATTTT.